This T cell receptor beta chain is from a study of blood T cell repertoires in COVID-19. Study-wide context: Whether acute or convalescent, the COVID-19 samples came from the United States, Italy and Spain. PBMCs, B-cell-depleted T cells, or T cells were the source of the cDNA or gDNA that made up the material.

As originally analysed: Nucleated cell number was recorded as an estimate derived from reference gene primer amplification. Using immunoSEQ multiplex PCR, the repertoire was profiled, and TCRdb retains in-frame clones only, with some absent. The V and J calls and clone size were taken over from that table, and D and trimming were inferred from the DNA. Among about 200,000 clones listed, around 86% were seen once. V lost 0 bases and J 3 bases, leaving 17 bases between the germline ends. This CDR3 is built from 17 residues. CDR1 and CDR2 (germline): LGHDT, YNNKEL (reference sequence). Sequencing was performed on peripheral blood. The receptor was isolated from a man aged 55 to 70 with acute or convalescent COVID-19. This chain uses TRBV3-1 (or the pseudogene TRBV3-2) with TRBJ2-5; the D gene is possibly TRBD1 (6 bases). CDR3 loop: CASSQEFGQKKEETQYF. The DNA of the CDR3 is TGTGCCAGCAGCCAAGAGTTCGGACAGAAAAAAGAAGAGACCCAGTACTTC.